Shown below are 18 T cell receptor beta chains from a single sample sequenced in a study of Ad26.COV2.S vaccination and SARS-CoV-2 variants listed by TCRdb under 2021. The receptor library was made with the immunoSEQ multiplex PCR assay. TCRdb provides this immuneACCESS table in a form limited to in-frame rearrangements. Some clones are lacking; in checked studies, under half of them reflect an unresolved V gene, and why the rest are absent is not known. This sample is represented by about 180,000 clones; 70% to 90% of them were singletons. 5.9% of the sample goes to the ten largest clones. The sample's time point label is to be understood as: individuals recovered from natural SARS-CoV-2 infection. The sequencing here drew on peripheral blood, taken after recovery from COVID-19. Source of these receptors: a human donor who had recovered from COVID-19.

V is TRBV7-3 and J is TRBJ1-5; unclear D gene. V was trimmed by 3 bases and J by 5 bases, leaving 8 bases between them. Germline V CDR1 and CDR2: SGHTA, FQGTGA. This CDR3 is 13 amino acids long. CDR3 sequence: CASSLGSDQPQHF. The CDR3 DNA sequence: TGTGCCAGCAGCTTGGGATCGGATCAGCCCCAGCATTTT.

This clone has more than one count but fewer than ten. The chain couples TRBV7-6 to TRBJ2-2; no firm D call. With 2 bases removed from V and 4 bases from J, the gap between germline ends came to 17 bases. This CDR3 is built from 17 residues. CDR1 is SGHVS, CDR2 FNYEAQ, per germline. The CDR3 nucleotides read TGTGCCAGCAGCTTATGGGTTGGCGTCCACCCCACCGGGGAGCTGTTTTTT. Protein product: CASSLWVGVHPTGELFF.

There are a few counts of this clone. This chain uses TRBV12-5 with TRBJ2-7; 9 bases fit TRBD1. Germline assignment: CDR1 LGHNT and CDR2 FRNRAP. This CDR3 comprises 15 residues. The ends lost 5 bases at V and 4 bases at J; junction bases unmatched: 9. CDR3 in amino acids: CASGPGQGMWYEQYF. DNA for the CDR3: TGTGCTAGTGGTCCGGGACAGGGCATGTGGTACGAGCAGTACTTC.

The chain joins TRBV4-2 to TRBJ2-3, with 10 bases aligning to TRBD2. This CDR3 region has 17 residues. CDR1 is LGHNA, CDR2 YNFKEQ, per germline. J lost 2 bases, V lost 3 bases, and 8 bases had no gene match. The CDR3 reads CASSQGTSGAPTDTQYF. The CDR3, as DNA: TGTGCCAGCAGCCAGGGAACTAGCGGGGCGCCCACAGATACGCAGTATTTT.

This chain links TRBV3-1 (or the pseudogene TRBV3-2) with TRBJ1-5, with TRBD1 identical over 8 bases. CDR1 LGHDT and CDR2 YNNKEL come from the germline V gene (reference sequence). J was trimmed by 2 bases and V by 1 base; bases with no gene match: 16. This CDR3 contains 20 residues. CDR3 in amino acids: CASSQGALPGQEGGNQPQHF. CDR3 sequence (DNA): TGTGCCAGCAGCCAAGGGGCCCTTCCGGGACAGGAGGGTGGCAATCAGCCCCAGCATTTT.

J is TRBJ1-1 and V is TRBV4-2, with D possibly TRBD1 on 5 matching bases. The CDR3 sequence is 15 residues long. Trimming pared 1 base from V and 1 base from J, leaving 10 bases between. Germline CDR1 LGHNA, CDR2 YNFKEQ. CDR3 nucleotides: TGTGCCAGCAGCCAAGCCCCAGGGACGAACACTGAAGCTTTCTTT. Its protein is CASSQAPGTNTEAFF.

The CDR3 is CATSLSINEQFF. The CDR3 region has the DNA TGTGCCACCTCACTCAGTATCAATGAGCAGTTCTTC. The chain uses TRBV10-3 and TRBJ2-1; D unclear. Germline CDR1 ENHRY, CDR2 SYGVKD. This CDR3 region has 12 residues. Trimming took off 10 bases at V and 6 bases at J, with 13 bases between the two ends.

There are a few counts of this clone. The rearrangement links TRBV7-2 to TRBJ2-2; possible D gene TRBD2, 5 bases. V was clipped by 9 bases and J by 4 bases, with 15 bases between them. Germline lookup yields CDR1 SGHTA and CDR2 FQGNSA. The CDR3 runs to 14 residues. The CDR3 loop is CARDEIGVTGELFF. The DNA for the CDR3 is TGTGCCAGGGATGAAATCGGGGTCACCGGGGAGCTGTTTTTT.

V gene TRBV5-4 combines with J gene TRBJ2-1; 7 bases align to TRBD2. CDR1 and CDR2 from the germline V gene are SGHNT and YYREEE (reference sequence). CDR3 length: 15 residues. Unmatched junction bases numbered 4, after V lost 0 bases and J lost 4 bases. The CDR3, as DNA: TGTGCCAGCAGCTTGGATCTAGCGGAATACAATGAGCAGTTCTTC. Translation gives CASSLDLAEYNEQFF.

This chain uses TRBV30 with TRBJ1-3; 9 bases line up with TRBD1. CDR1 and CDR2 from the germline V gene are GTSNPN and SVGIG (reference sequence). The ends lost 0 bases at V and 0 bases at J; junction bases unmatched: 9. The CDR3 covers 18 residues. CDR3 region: CAWSVFARTGASGNTIYF. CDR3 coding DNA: TGTGCCTGGAGTGTTTTCGCCCGGACAGGGGCCTCTGGAAACACCATATATTTT.

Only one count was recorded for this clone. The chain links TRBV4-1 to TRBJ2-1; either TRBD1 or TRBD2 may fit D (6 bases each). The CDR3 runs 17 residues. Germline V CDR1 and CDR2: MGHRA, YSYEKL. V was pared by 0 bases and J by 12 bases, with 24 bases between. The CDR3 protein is CASSQEGGTGINLGQFF. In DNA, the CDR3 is TGCGCCAGCAGCCAAGAGGGGGGAACAGGGATTAACTTGGGGCAGTTCTTC.

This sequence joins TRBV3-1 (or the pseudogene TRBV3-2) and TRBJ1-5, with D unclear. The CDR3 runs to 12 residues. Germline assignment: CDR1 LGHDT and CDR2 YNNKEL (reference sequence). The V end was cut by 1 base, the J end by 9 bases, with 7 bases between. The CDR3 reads CASSQVDGPQHF. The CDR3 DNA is TGTGCCAGCAGCCAAGTCGACGGGCCCCAGCATTTT.

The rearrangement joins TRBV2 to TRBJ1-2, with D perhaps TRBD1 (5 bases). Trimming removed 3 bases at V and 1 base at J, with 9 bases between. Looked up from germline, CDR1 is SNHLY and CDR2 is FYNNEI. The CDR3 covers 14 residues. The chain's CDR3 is CASSEERGNYGYTF. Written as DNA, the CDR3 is TGTGCCAGCAGTGAGGAAAGGGGTAACTATGGCTACACCTTC.

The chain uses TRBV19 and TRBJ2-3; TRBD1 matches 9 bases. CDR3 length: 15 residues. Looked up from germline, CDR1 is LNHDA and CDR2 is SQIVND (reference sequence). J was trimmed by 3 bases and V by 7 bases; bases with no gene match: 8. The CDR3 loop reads CASTPRDRETDTQYF. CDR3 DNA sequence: TGTGCCAGTACCCCCCGGGACAGGGAGACAGATACGCAGTATTTT. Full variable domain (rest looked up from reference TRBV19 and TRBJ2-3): DGGITQSPKYLFRKEGQNVTLSCEQNLNHDAMYWYRQDPGQGLRLIYYSQIVNDFQKGDIAEGYSVSREKKESFPLTVTSAQKNPTAFYLCASTPRDRETDTQYFGPGTRLTVL.

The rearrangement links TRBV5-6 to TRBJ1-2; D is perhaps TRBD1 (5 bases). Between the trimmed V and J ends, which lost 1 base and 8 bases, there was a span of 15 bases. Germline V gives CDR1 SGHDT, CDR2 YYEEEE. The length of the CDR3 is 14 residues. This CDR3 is CASSLRGEVLGYTF. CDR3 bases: TGTGCCAGCAGCTTGCGAGGGGAAGTACTCGGCTACACCTTC.

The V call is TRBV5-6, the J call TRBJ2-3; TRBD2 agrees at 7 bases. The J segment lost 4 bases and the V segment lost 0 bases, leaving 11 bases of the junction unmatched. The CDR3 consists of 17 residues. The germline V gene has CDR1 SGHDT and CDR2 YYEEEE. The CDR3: CASSLVLAKEVADTQYF. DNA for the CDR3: TGTGCCAGCAGCTTGGTACTAGCGAAAGAGGTAGCAGATACGCAGTATTTT.

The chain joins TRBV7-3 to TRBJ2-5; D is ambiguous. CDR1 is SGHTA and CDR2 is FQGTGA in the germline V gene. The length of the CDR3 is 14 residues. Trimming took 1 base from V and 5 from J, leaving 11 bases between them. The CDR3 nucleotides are TGTGCCAGCAGCTTAAACTCTGGCTCGGAGACCCAGTACTTC. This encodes CASSLNSGSETQYF.

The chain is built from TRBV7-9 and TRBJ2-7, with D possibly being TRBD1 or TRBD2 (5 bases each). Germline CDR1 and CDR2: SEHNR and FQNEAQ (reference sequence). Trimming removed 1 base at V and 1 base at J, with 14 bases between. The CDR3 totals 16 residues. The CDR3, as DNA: TGTGCCAGCAGCTTAGGGGGTGGGGGATCATCCTACGAGCAGTACTTC. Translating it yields CASSLGGGGSSYEQYF. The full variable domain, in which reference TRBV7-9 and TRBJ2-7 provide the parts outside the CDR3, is DTGVSQNPRHKITKRGQNVTFRCDPISEHNRLYWYRQTLGQGPEFLTYFQNEAQLEKSRLLSDRFSAERPKGSFSTLEIQRTEQGDSAMYLCASSLGGGGSSYEQYFGPGTRLTVT.